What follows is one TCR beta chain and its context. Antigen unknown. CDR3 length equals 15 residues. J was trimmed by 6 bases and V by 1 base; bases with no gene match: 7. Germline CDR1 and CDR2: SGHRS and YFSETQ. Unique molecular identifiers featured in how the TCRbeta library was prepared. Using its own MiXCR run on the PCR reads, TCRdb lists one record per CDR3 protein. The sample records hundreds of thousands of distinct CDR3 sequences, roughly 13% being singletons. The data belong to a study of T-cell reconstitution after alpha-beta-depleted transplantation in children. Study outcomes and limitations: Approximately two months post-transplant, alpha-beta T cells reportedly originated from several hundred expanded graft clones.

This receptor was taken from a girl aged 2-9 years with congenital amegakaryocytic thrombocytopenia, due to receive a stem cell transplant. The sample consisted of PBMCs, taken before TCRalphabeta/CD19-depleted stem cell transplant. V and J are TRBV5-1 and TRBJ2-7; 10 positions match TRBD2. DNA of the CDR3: TGCGCCAGCAGCTTGTCAGCTAGCGGGAGTATCGAGCAGTACTTC. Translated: CASSLSASGSIEQYF.